In this sample, the clone carrying this TCR beta chain turned up once. The antigen is unknown. The entry originates in a study of PD-L1 blockade in urothelial cancer. Study-level points and caveats: Expansion of tumor-associated blood clones at 3 weeks was greater in durable-benefit patients.

Time point given: pretreatment peripheral blood. Metastatic or locally advanced urothelial carcinoma was present in the patients. Every PCR received spiked-in synthetic TCR analog templates. TCRdb's copy holds only in-frame clones and misses some; the assay was immunoSEQ multiplex PCR. The repertoire has around 100,000 clones, around 87% of them found once; the top ten carry 2% to 2.5%. The specimen comprised PBMCs, sampled around atezolizumab (anti-PD-L1) treatment. The receptor was isolated from a man aged 60 to 75 with urothelial cancer.

The CDR3 spells CASSPTPGQGAYEQYF. The CDR3 DNA follows: TGTGCCAGCAGCCCGACACCGGGACAGGGGGCTTACGAGCAGTACTTC. The V call is TRBV5-4, the J call TRBJ2-7, with 12 bases that match TRBD1. Germline CDR1 SGHNT, CDR2 YYREEE (reference sequence). The CDR3 extends over 16 amino acids. V lost 4 bases and J lost 4; bases outside the gene matches: 9.